The clone carrying this TCR beta chain was seen a few times. The sample belongs to a study of blood T cells in healthy people across ages. Germline values: CDR1 MGHRA, CDR2 YSYEKL. V lost 1 base, J lost 4 bases, and 12 bases lay in between. The CDR3 loop spans 15 amino acids. Combining a sample-barcoded 5' primer with a J-beta primer mix, a second PCR ran for 7 to 11 cycles. TCRdb processed the 5' RACE reads anew with MiXCR; each CDR3 protein has one entry. The sample has 550,000 to 700,000 distinct CDR3 sequences, 25% to 30% seen once. Peripheral blood from each donor was collected in a volume of 8 to 10 milliliters.

V and J are TRBV4-1 and TRBJ2-3; possible D gene TRBD1, 5 bases. The clonotype was recovered from a woman in her 70s in good health. The sequenced material came from blood. CDR3 DNA sequence: TGCGCCAGCAGCCAAGGCCAGGGCGGTCCAGATACGCAGTATTTT. Protein: CASSQGQGGPDTQYF.